A selection of T cell receptor beta chains follows, all from one sample in a study of shared clonotypes between healthy human individuals. The assay was immunoSEQ multiplex PCR, and TCRdb's table has in-frame clones only and misses some. The table has 700,000 to 950,000 clones, around 96% seen once. Specimen: naive CD8+ T cells sorted from blood. These receptors all stem from a man aged 30 to 45 in good health. The CDR3 runs from the conserved cysteine through the conserved F or W. Fields, in order: D gene, J gene, clone size, V gene, CDR3 protein, CDR3 DNA. A D gene is named only where the DNA matches it firmly. Rows may omit the clone size; those that give it use once, few, many or a size class.

d_call: TRBD1; j_call: TRBJ2-1; clone_size: .; v_call: TRBV7-9; cdr3_aa: CASSHRDRGSREQFF; cdr3_nt: TGTGCCAGCAGCCACCGGGACAGGGGCAGTCGGGAGCAGTTCTTC
d_call: TRBD2; j_call: TRBJ2-7; clone_size: .; v_call: TRBV9; cdr3_aa: CASSSQRDVSYEQYF; cdr3_nt: TGTGCCAGCAGCTCACAGCGGGATGTCTCCTACGAGCAGTACTTC
d_call: TRBD2; j_call: TRBJ2-1; clone_size: .; v_call: TRBV9; cdr3_aa: CASSVGTSGSSYNEQFF; cdr3_nt: TGTGCCAGCAGCGTTGGGACTAGCGGGAGCTCCTACAATGAGCAGTTCTTC
d_call: .; j_call: TRBJ2-7; clone_size: .; v_call: TRBV13; cdr3_aa: CASSPRSVGGYEQYF; cdr3_nt: TGTGCCAGCAGCCCCAGGTCGGTGGGGGGCTACGAGCAGTACTTC
d_call: .; j_call: TRBJ1-2; clone_size: .; v_call: TRBV29-1; cdr3_aa: CSFLHLGNYGYTF; cdr3_nt: TGCAGCTTCCTTCACTTGGGGAACTATGGCTACACCTTC
d_call: .; j_call: TRBJ1-3; clone_size: .; v_call: TRBV6-6; cdr3_aa: CASSFQRFSGNTIYF; cdr3_nt: TGTGCCAGCAGTTTTCAACGATTCTCTGGAAACACCATATATTTT
d_call: TRBD2; j_call: TRBJ2-3; clone_size: .; v_call: TRBV10-3; cdr3_aa: CAISDGLAGTDTQYF; cdr3_nt: TGTGCCATCAGTGATGGACTAGCGGGCACAGATACGCAGTATTTT
d_call: .; j_call: TRBJ1-1; clone_size: .; v_call: TRBV12-5; cdr3_aa: CASGLVQGDLTEAFF; cdr3_nt: TGTGCTAGTGGTTTGGTACAGGGCGATCTCACTGAAGCTTTCTTT
d_call: TRBD2; j_call: TRBJ2-1; clone_size: .; v_call: TRBV27; cdr3_aa: CATGSGLAGNEQFF; cdr3_nt: TGTGCAACAGGGTCCGGACTAGCGGGCAATGAGCAGTTCTTC
d_call: .; j_call: TRBJ2-7; clone_size: .; v_call: TRBV2; cdr3_aa: CASSHDRDGRDEQYF; cdr3_nt: TGTGCCAGCAGCCACGACAGGGATGGGAGGGACGAGCAGTACTTC
d_call: .; j_call: TRBJ2-1; clone_size: .; v_call: TRBV10-3; cdr3_aa: CAISEEGSYNEQFF; cdr3_nt: TGTGCCATCAGTGAGGAGGGTTCCTACAATGAGCAGTTCTTC
d_call: .; j_call: TRBJ2-6; clone_size: .; v_call: TRBV15; cdr3_aa: CATTSASRSSGANVLTF; cdr3_nt: TGTGCCACCACCTCCGCGAGCAGGAGCTCTGGGGCCAACGTCCTGACTTTC
d_call: TRBD2; j_call: TRBJ2-2; clone_size: few; v_call: TRBV12-5; cdr3_aa: CASGLSTSGRHGELFF; cdr3_nt: TGTGCTAGTGGTTTGTCGACTAGCGGGAGACACGGGGAGCTGTTTTTT
d_call: .; j_call: TRBJ1-1; clone_size: .; v_call: TRBV11-3; cdr3_aa: CASSLGMNTEAFF; cdr3_nt: TGTGCCAGCAGCTTAGGAATGAACACTGAAGCTTTCTTT